Reported below is one T cell receptor (beta chain). Its antigen is currently unknown. The data are from a study of response to subunit inactivated influenza vaccine. Broader study findings: There was a suggestion from the authors that each seasonal influenza vaccination recruits few new T cells.

MiXCR, run by TCRdb on the RT-PCR reads, gives a single entry per CDR3 protein. The table shows some 500,000 distinct CDR3 sequences, with roughly 27% occurring only once. The source of this sequence is a man in his fifties or sixties who received an inactivated influenza vaccine. Sequenced material: CD4+ T cells sorted from PBMCs, taken 4 to 6 days after vaccination.

The DNA for the CDR3 is TGCGCCAGCAGCCAAGGATGGCGATGGGGGCACCCTAGCACAGATACGCAGTATTTT. Its translation is CASSQGWRWGHPSTDTQYF. This chain uses TRBV4-3 with TRBJ2-3; the D gene is possibly TRBD1 (6 bases). V was clipped by 1 base and J by 0 bases, with 20 bases between them. The CDR3 totals 19 residues. Germline CDR1 and CDR2: LGHNA and YSLEER.